A single sample is the source of the 9 T cell receptor beta chains below, sequenced in a study of T cell responses to AZD1222 COVID-19 vaccine. Assay used: immunoSEQ multiplex PCR; TCRdb lists only in-frame clones, some missing. Altogether around 80,000 clones are present, nearly 90% being singletons, with the ten largest covering 1.3%. This specimen consisted of peripheral blood, obtained 28 days after the second AZD1222 dose. The receptor source for this set is an adult who received the AZD1222 COVID-19 vaccine.

This clone was seen only a few times. The chain joins TRBV2 to TRBJ1-3; D gene uncertain. This CDR3 is 16 amino acids long. Germline V CDR1 and CDR2: SNHLY, FYNNEI. Trimming stripped 7 bases from V and 0 bases from J, with 16 bases between. The CDR3 DNA is TGTGCCAGCACCTTAGCTACGCCTACCTCTGGAAACACCATATATTTT. Its translation is CASTLATPTSGNTIYF.

In this sample, this clone turned up once. This chain joins TRBV10-2 and TRBJ2-5; D may be TRBD1 (5 bases). Per the germline V gene, CDR1 is WSHSY and CDR2 is SAAADI. The CDR3 totals 13 residues. V shed 7 bases and J shed 1 base, with 10 bases lying between them. CDR3 DNA sequence: TGCGCCAGCAAAGAGACAGTCCAAGAGACCCAGTACTTC. The encoded protein is CASKETVQETQYF.

In this sample, this clone turned up once. The V gene is TRBV19, the J gene TRBJ1-5; D possibly corresponds to TRBD1 (5 bases). The germline V gene encodes CDR1 LNHDA and CDR2 SQIVND (reference sequence). V was trimmed by 4 bases and J by 3 bases, leaving 16 bases between them. CDR3 length: 16 residues. As DNA, the CDR3 is TGTGCCAGTAGTAACCACCGGGACGTACTCAATCAGCCCCAGCATTTT. Residues: CASSNHRDVLNQPQHF.

This clone was picked up one time. V usage is TRBV11-2 and J usage is TRBJ1-1; 12 bases are shared with TRBD1. CDR1 and CDR2 (germline): SGHAT, FQNNGV. This CDR3 spans 17 amino acids. Trimming at V came to 5 bases and at J to 1 base, leaving 8 bases not matched to a gene. In DNA, the CDR3 is TGTGCCAGCAGCCAGGGACAGGGGGCCATGTGGAACACTGAAGCTTTCTTT. This sequence encodes CASSQGQGAMWNTEAFF.

This clone occurred once. The V call is TRBV19, the J call TRBJ1-1; 7 nucleotides line up with TRBD1. The ends lost 0 bases at V and 0 bases at J; junction bases unmatched: 13. Germline V lookup: CDR1 LNHDA, CDR2 SQIVND (reference sequence). The CDR3 is 19 residues long. The CDR3 sequence is CASSIDLRRQGLMNTEAFF. The DNA of the CDR3 is TGTGCCAGTAGTATAGATCTCCGCCGACAGGGCCTTATGAACACTGAAGCTTTCTTT.

V usage is TRBV18 and J usage is TRBJ2-5, with no clear D. Germline lookup yields CDR1 KGHSH and CDR2 LQKENI. The CDR3 totals 14 residues. Trimming took 3 bases from V and 6 from J, leaving 14 bases between them. CDR3 nucleotide sequence: TGTGCCAGCTCACCCGACCCCCAGAGGCAGACCCAGTACTTC. This encodes CASSPDPQRQTQYF.

The genes are TRBV29-1 and TRBJ1-1, with D hard to call. Trimming removed 5 bases at V and 6 bases at J, with 10 bases between. CDR1 SQVTM and CDR2 ANQGSEA come from the germline V gene. The CDR3 sequence is 11 residues long. The CDR3, as DNA: TGCAGCGTTTACAGTCTACCTGAAGCTTTCTTT. Its translation is CSVYSLPEAFF.

The chain joins TRBV30 to TRBJ2-7; D might be TRBD1 (6 bases). Germline CDR1 GTSNPN, CDR2 SVGIG (reference sequence). The CDR3 is 11 amino acids. Trimming took 2 bases from V and 7 from J, leaving 9 bases between them. CDR3 DNA: TGTGCCTGGAGTAGAAGGGGGGAGCAGTACTTC. Its protein product is CAWSRRGEQYF.

V usage is TRBV2 and J usage is TRBJ2-1; D possibly corresponds to TRBD2 (5 bases). This CDR3 is built from 14 residues. The germline V gene has CDR1 SNHLY and CDR2 FYNNEI. The germline V and J ends were trimmed by 10 bases and 5 bases, with 18 bases remaining between them. CDR3 DNA sequence: TGTGCCAAGGAGAGGGTCCTTTGGGACAATGAGCAGTTCTTC. Translation gives CAKERVLWDNEQFF.